These 10 T cell receptor beta chains originate from one sample sequenced in a study of blood T cell repertoires in COVID-19 (dated by TCRdb to the early 2020s). The library came from the immunoSEQ multiplex PCR assay. As stored in TCRdb, this immuneACCESS dataset retains in-frame rearrangements with V and J assigned. A fraction of the clones does not appear; measured against another copy, unresolved V genes explain less than half of the discrepancy, and the remainder lacks a known reason. The sample contains about 300,000 clones, 86% of them found a single time. The leading ten clones occupy 3.5% to 4.5% of the sample. Sequenced sample: PBMCs or T cells enriched from blood (not recorded which). The receptors were sampled from a man under 40 who had recovered from COVID-19.

CDR3 nucleotide sequence: TGTGCCACCCGGTCCTATAATCAGCCCCAGCATTTT. Translation: CATRSYNQPQHF. V is TRBV15 and J is TRBJ1-5; D is unresolved. CDR1 and CDR2 from the germline V gene are LNHNV and YYDKDF (reference sequence). This CDR3 comprises 12 residues. Trimming stripped 8 bases from V and 4 bases from J, with 9 bases between.

The table lists this clone with a count of one. The rearrangement joins TRBV6-6 to TRBJ2-3; weak D call: TRBD2 (6 bases). Germline CDR1 reads MNHNY; CDR2 reads SVGAGI (reference sequence). Deletions cut 2 bases from V and 4 bases from J, with 13 bases between. The CDR3 consists of 15 residues. Written as DNA, the CDR3 is TGTGCCAGCAGTTACCCGGGAGCAGGTGCAGATACGCAGTATTTT. Its protein is CASSYPGAGADTQYF.

The J gene is TRBJ2-7, the V gene TRBV5-1, with a tentative D call TRBD1 (6 bases). V lost 4 bases and J 0 bases, leaving 14 bases between the germline ends. This CDR3 contains 15 residues. CDR1 is SGHRS, CDR2 YFSETQ, per germline. CDR3 DNA sequence: TGCGCCAGCAGCCCGATGGACAGAAACTCCTACGAGCAGTACTTC. Translated: CASSPMDRNSYEQYF.

V usage is TRBV5-4 and J usage is TRBJ1-5; 9 positions match TRBD1. After removal of 0 bases from V and 5 bases from J, the junction contained 12 bases not matched to a gene. Germline-derived CDR1 and CDR2 are SGHNT and YYREEE (reference sequence). This CDR3 is built from 18 residues. The CDR3 loop reads CASSLGHFRTGVYQPQHF. The CDR3 DNA is TGTGCCAGCAGCTTGGGTCATTTTCGGACAGGGGTTTATCAGCCCCAGCATTTT.

The gene calls are TRBV27 and TRBJ2-3; D perhaps matches TRBD2 (6 bases). Trimming shortened V by 5 bases and J by 3 bases, and 12 bases separated the two germline ends. Germline lookup yields CDR1 MNHEY and CDR2 SMNVEV (reference sequence). The CDR3 runs to 14 residues. The CDR3 here is CASSMAGTTDTQYF. In DNA, the CDR3 is TGTGCCAGCAGTATGGCGGGGACTACAGATACGCAGTATTTT.

This clone was recorded only once. The V gene is TRBV30, the J gene TRBJ2-7; 10 bases map to TRBD2. The CDR3 sequence is 12 residues long. Unmatched junction bases numbered 5, after V lost 5 bases and J lost 7 bases. Germline V gives CDR1 GTSNPN, CDR2 SVGIG (reference sequence). CDR3 protein: CAWAGLAAEQYF. As DNA, the CDR3 is TGTGCCTGGGCTGGACTAGCGGCAGAGCAGTACTTC.

V usage is TRBV28 and J usage is TRBJ2-5, with D perhaps TRBD1 (5 bases). This CDR3 spans 16 amino acids. V shed 2 bases and J shed 2 bases, with 15 bases lying between them. Germline V gene data show CDR1 as MDHEN and CDR2 as SYDVKM. CDR3 coding DNA: TGTGCCAGCAGTTTAAGGGGCACCGGGTCACAAGAGACCCAGTACTTC. Translated, it gives CASSLRGTGSQETQYF.

This sequence joins TRBV7-9 and TRBJ2-1; 9 bases map to TRBD1. Germline CDR1 and CDR2: SEHNR and FQNEAQ (reference sequence). The length of the CDR3 is 16 residues. With 5 bases clipped from V and 10 bases from J, the junction kept 15 bases outside the gene matches. The CDR3 bases are TGTGCCAGCAGCCCCACCTTGGGACAGGGAAGCGGCGAGCAGTTCTTC. It translates to CASSPTLGQGSGEQFF.

The DNA of the CDR3 is TGTGCCAGCAGCTTCGGACAGGGTAATTCACCCCTCCACTTT. It codes for CASSFGQGNSPLHF. This rearrangement joins TRBV5-4 to TRBJ1-6; 8 nucleotides line up with TRBD1. Trimming cost V 2 bases and J 6 bases; bases outside gene matches: 1. The CDR3 loop spans 14 amino acids. Germline values: CDR1 SGHNT, CDR2 YYREEE (reference sequence).

This clone occurred a few times. This rearrangement joins TRBV19 to TRBJ1-5; 8 bases fit TRBD1. The CDR3 spans 16 residues. Germline values: CDR1 LNHDA, CDR2 SQIVND (reference sequence). V lost 6 bases, J lost 5 bases, and 12 bases stayed unmatched. CDR3 region: CASRPIVQGAHQPQHF. The CDR3 region has the DNA TGTGCCAGTAGGCCAATCGTTCAGGGGGCGCATCAGCCCCAGCATTTT.